This T cell receptor (beta chain) stems from a study of high-grade serous ovarian cancer treatment subgroups. Study background: Mean per sample: approximately 14,000 reads, about 6,900 unique TCR beta rearrangements.

A word on this clone: Its target is not known.

Study-level results: Repertoire analysis covered CDR3 alone, not CDR1 or CDR2. These tumor repertoires lack spatial information from bulk sequencing.

The tumor samples were collected prior to definitive surgery or chemotherapy. Clones were read by immunoSEQ multiplex PCR, and TCRdb kept only the in-frame ones, dropping some. The table has around 8,800 clones, 88% seen once; the top ten hold roughly 1.8%. Germline loops: CDR1 SQVTM, CDR2 ANQGSEA. Deletions cut 1 base from V and 4 bases from J, with 9 bases between. This CDR3 region has 13 residues. The chain combines TRBV29-1 with TRBJ2-3, with D possibly being TRBD1 (6 bases). The material sequenced was tumor tissue. This sequence originates from a human donor with high-grade serous ovarian cancer. Here the CDR3 reads CSVEGQGSDTQYF. The DNA for the CDR3 is TGCAGCGTTGAAGGGCAGGGGTCAGATACGCAGTATTTT.